Following are 5 T cell receptor beta chains from one sample sequenced in a study of blood T cell repertoires in COVID-19. Here immunoSEQ multiplex PCR was the method, and the copy in TCRdb shows in-frame clones only, minus some. The sample has about 210,000 clones; approximately 91% are singletons. The material sequenced was peripheral blood. Every receptor here comes from a woman aged 40 to 49 with acute or convalescent COVID-19.

V usage is TRBV2 and J usage is TRBJ1-1; TRBD1 agrees at 7 bases. This CDR3 has 16 residues. The J segment lost 6 bases and the V segment lost 4 bases, leaving 14 bases of the junction unmatched. From germline, CDR1 is SNHLY and CDR2 FYNNEI. The CDR3 bases are TGTGCCAGCAGTGGCACCGGGACAGACTTATCTGCTGAAGCTTTCTTT. As protein: CASSGTGTDLSAEAFF. The full variable domain, its missing parts supplied by reference TRBV2 and TRBJ1-1, is EPEVTQTPSHQVTQMGQEVILRCVPISNHLYFYWYRQILGQKVEFLVSFYNNEISEKSEIFDDQFSVERPDGSNFTLKIRSTKLEDSAMYFCASSGTGTDLSAEAFFGQGTRLTVV.

This chain connects TRBV19 to TRBJ1-2, with D uncertain. Between the trimmed V and J ends, which lost 5 bases and 6 bases, there was a span of 16 bases. This CDR3 comprises 14 residues. Germline V gives CDR1 LNHDA, CDR2 SQIVND (reference sequence). The CDR3 loop is CASSFASREDGYTF. In DNA form, the CDR3 reads TGTGCCAGTAGTTTCGCATCCCGAGAGGATGGCTACACCTTC.

This chain links TRBV23-1 with TRBJ2-1; tentatively, D is TRBD2 (7 bases). TRBV23-1 is recorded as an ORF, its role being uncertain. The CDR3 is 18 amino acids. With 3 bases removed from V and 6 bases from J, the gap between germline ends came to 24 bases. CDR3 nucleotides: TGCGCCAGCAGTCACCCTCTGCGTGGGCGGGGGCGTACCAATGAGCAGTTCTTC. Encoded protein: CASSHPLRGRGRTNEQFF.

There are a few counts of this clone. CDR3 DNA sequence: TGTGCCAGTAGTATAGATCGGGGAGTAGGTGGCTACACCTTC. Protein sequence: CASSIDRGVGGYTF. This chain uses TRBV19 with TRBJ1-2; no definite D call. Trimming stripped 0 bases from V and 7 bases from J, with 12 bases between. CDR3 length: 14 residues. Germline values: CDR1 LNHDA, CDR2 SQIVND (reference sequence).

V and J are TRBV12-3 or TRBV12-4 and TRBJ2-5, with D perhaps TRBD1 (5 bases). Trimming shortened V by 3 bases and J by 5 bases, and 7 bases separated the two germline ends. There are 12 residues in the CDR3. Here the CDR3 reads CASSFRDETQYF. CDR3 DNA: TGTGCCAGCAGTTTCAGGGATGAGACCCAGTACTTC.